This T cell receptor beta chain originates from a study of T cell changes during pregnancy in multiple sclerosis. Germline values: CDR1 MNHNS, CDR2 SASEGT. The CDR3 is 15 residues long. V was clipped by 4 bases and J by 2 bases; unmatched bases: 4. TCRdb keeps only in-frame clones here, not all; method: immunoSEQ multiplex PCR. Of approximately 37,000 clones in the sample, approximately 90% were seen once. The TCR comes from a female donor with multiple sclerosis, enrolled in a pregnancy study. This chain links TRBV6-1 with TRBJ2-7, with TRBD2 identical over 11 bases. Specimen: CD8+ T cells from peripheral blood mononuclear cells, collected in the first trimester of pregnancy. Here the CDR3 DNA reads TGTGCCAGCAGTGGAGAGACTAGCGGGGCCTACGAGCAGTACTTC. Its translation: CASSGETSGAYEQYF.